This T cell receptor (beta chain) was captured in a study of identical twins (dated by TCRdb to the mid-2010s). Study-wide context: To test whether fetal clonotypes persist, the study used deep sequencing on TCR alpha and beta repertoires from monozygotic twins, unrelated adults of various ages, and cord blood. To rule out contamination, replicate twin experiments were performed at different times with different library preparation protocols. Overall results and qualifications from the work: Fewer insertions were carried by abundant cord blood beta clonotypes, a similar but weaker trend appeared in young adult naive repertoires, and no such trend appeared in memory repertoires. Compared with coincidental sharing between unrelated individuals, out-of-frame TCR alpha sequences shared between twins showed an excess of sequences with low generation probability. Recombination models systematically underestimated out-of-frame TCR alpha sharing in monozygotic twins but agreed with sharing between unrelated individuals. Because the same donors could not be followed over many years, conclusions were based on cross-sectional statistical analysis. Invariant T cells such as MAIT and iNKT could partly confound zero-insertion analyses, though diverse VJ usage argued against this for most clonotypes. Excess twin sharing in beta out-of-frame sequences was weaker because fewer shared sequences lowered the signal-to-noise ratio.

Only healthy Caucasian donors were included. Three pairs of female monozygotic twins, all aged about 18 to 29 years, were included in the twin cohort. Peripheral blood mononuclear cells were used as the source from which RNA for TCR libraries was isolated. Per the germline V gene (reference sequence), MNHEY is the CDR1 and SMNVEV is the CDR2. V and J lose 5 bases and 5 bases, and a span of 15 bases separates them. From the cysteine up to the phenylalanine, the CDR3 has a length of 14 residues. The kept DNA is CDR3 alone, 42 bases in frame from the first base. This clonotype showed up many times. Its antigen remains unidentified. No much larger clone is present one base from it, and per-base qualities are unavailable. The library came from 5' RACE. Instrument used: Illumina HiSeq 2000. Template switching introduced a universal primer binding site; the final cDNA contained a unique molecular identifier, enabling accurate counting of TCR cDNA molecules. Specific primers in the conserved constant-segment region were used to synthesize first-strand cDNA for TCR alpha and beta chains. To control for contamination, every cDNA library carried two barcodes: a SMART-Mk sample barcode plus Illumina barcodes. TruSeq adapter sequences, together with Illumina sample barcodes, were added in two successive PCR steps. TCR alpha and beta cDNA libraries were sequenced on the Illumina HiSeq platform with custom primers. The source study handled its data this way. Raw reads were processed with MiGEC to extract unique molecular identifiers, and MiXCR was used to determine CDR3 positions. Recombination models were inferred per individual with the repgenHMM and IGoR tools using an EM algorithm. The tcR package in R was used for shared clonotype analysis, with sharing normalized by the product of cloneset sizes. To study raw recombination free of thymic and clonal selection effects, out-of-frame nonproductive sequences were analyzed. TCRdb applied fastp at Q25 and MiXCR to the public reads, then kept only in-frame beta chains. Each entry is one CDR3 protein sequence, shown with its most common DNA and genes. TCRdb's processing, not the study's, gives the V and J calls here. This sample comprises a few hundred thousand distinct CDR3 sequences, more than 9% of them detected only once. 2.5% to 3% of the sample goes to the ten largest clones.

The sample was also reused in another study, on yellow fever vaccine responses in identical twins. Per that second paper: According to the authors, in identical twins the way T cells responded to vaccination appeared partly convergent and partly personalized. In the study, vaccine-responding T cell clones were precisely tracked in identical twins.

This receptor chain uses TRBV27 and TRBJ1-2; no D gene is confidently identified. The clonotype was recovered from a woman aged 18-29 years in good health. The sequenced sample consisted of PBMCs. The DNA reads TGTGCCAGCAGTACTTCACGGGCTGGGTATGGCTACACCTTC. The translation is CASSTSRAGYGYTF.